One T cell receptor beta chain is described in this entry. The antigen remains undetermined. Profiled with immunoSEQ multiplex PCR; TCRdb holds only in-frame clones, not every one. The sample has around 84,000 clones, around 80% seen once. The data stem from a study of memory CD4+ T cells and cytomegalovirus serostatus. Background on the study: Of the healthy Belgian adults, roughly ten were CMV seropositive and 20 to 30 seronegative.

Points from the study as a whole: Of approximately 160 reported CMV TCRbeta sequences, 60 to 85 were found in memory CD4+ repertoires. CMV serostatus prediction reached median AUC approximately 0.95, or 0.91 with US-trained model.

Single viable CD3+CD4+CD8-CD45RO+ cells were sorted as the memory CD4+ T cells. The CDR3 runs 14 residues. The ends were cut back, 5 bases at V and 2 bases at J, with 10 bases in the middle. CDR1 is SGHTA and CDR2 is FQGNSA in the germline V gene. This TCR came from an adult in good health and CMV-seronegative. This chain connects TRBV7-2 to TRBJ2-1; D not resolved. The sample consisted of memory CD4+ T cells from blood. The CDR3 DNA reads as TGTGCCAGCAGCCTGATGGCAGCCTACAATGAGCAGTTCTTC. Its protein product is CASSLMAAYNEQFF.